The clone carrying this T cell receptor (beta chain) was counted a few times. Antigen unknown. The CDR3 is made up of 15 amino acids. The trim removed 5 bases at V and 7 bases at J, leaving 9 bases unmatched. Germline V gene sequence: CDR1 PRHDT, CDR2 FYEKMQ (reference sequence). From PBMCs, CD4+ and CD8+ T cells were sorted. This sample stems from a study of CD8+ T cells in alopecia areata. Isolated RNA was reverse transcribed into cDNA used as the sequencing template. Clones were sequenced by immunoSEQ multiplex PCR, and TCRdb holds only the in-frame ones, with some missing. The table shows about 100,000 clones, with around 59% occurring only once. Study results and caveats: It was lesional scalp, especially alopecia totalis/universalis, that showed higher clonality than normal scalp. Possibly as an HLA-related effect, TCR sharing across patients appeared less clear than in mice.

Sequencing input: CD8+ T cells sorted from blood. This clonotype originated in a human donor in good health. The chain employs TRBV13 and TRBJ2-1; 9 nucleotides agree with TRBD1. As DNA, the CDR3 is TGTGCCAGCAGCCAGAGACAGGGGGGGGTGAATGAGCAGTTCTTC. Amino acid sequence: CASSQRQGGVNEQFF.